Given below is one T cell receptor (beta chain) in context. This entry comes from a study of monozygotic twins with inflammatory bowel disease. TCRdb processed the 5' RACE reads again and assigns one entry to each CDR3 protein, with no DNA. The sample table includes approximately 340,000 distinct CDR3 sequences. Germline-derived CDR1 and CDR2 are SGHDT and YYEEEE. The CDR3 is 11 residues long. The source material was blood. The chain couples TRBV5-6 to TRBJ2-3; the TRBD2 assignment by TCRdb is unverifiable without DNA. This clonotype was sampled from a human donor with ulcerative colitis or Crohn's disease, or a healthy co-twin of an affected twin (not recorded which). The CDR3 sequence is CASSLGGKQYF.